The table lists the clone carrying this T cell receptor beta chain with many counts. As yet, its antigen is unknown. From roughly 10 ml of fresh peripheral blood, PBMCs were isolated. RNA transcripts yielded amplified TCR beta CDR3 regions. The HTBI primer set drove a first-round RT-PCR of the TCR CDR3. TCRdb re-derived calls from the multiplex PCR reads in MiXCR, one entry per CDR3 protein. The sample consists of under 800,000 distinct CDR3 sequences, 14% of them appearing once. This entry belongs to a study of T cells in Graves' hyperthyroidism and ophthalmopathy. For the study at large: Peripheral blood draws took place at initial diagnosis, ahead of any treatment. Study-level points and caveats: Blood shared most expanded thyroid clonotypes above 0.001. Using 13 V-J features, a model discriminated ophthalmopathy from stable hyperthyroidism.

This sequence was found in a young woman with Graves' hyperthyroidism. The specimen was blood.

This CDR3 is CASSFTGEGNYGYTF. DNA for the CDR3: TGTGCCAGCAGTTTTACAGGGGAGGGAAACTATGGCTACACCTTC. This chain joins TRBV27 and TRBJ1-2; TRBD1 matches 7 bases. The CDR3 loop spans 15 amino acids. With V trimmed by 3 bases and J by 2 bases, 6 bases remained unmatched. Germline assignment: CDR1 MNHEY and CDR2 SMNVEV (reference sequence).